This TCR beta chain is from a study of blood T cell repertoires in COVID-19 (dated by TCRdb to 2018 to 2020). With respect to the entire study: Samples from collaborators originated in the United States, Italy and Spain and spanned both the acute and convalescent phases of COVID-19. The material from the prospective study consisted of cDNA or gDNA derived from T cells, B-cell-depleted T cells, or PBMCs. The dataset comprised deeply sampled blood TCRbeta repertoires from subjects exposed to, actively infected with, or recovered from COVID-19. The repertoires were made available in a free public database intended to serve as a resource for research on the immune response to SARS-CoV-2. Samples came from the ongoing ImmuneRACE study (first 160 participants) plus 1,254 subjects from 6 global collaborators. Nearly every sample came with metadata listing a de-identified subject ID, COVID-19 status, age in years and sex. HLA class I and class II types, where available, came from metadata supplied by the sample provider rather than from assay-based typing. What the authors observed across the whole study: The quantity of clinical and demographic metadata differed by source and by participant and was supplied without curation.

Relative to germline, V is 10 bases shorter and J is 3 bases shorter, with 10 bases between their ends. Counted from cysteine to phenylalanine, this CDR3 has 11 amino acids. Only the CDR3 portion is preserved as DNA: 33 bases, with reading frame beginning at the first base. In the case of this clone: The antigen it recognizes is unknown. Base qualities are missing; no much larger clone stands one base away.

The immunoSEQ Assay, a bias-controlled multiplex PCR, was used to amplify TCRbeta CDR3 regions from genomic DNA. The source study handled its data this way. The number of nucleated cells in each sample was estimated from the amplification of reference gene primers within the assay. Sequence reads were collapsed and filtered to measure the absolute abundance of every unique TCRbeta CDR3 rearrangement. Productive Simpson clonality was computed per sample as the square root of Simpson's diversity index over productive rearrangements. Not all clones reach the TCRdb copy of this immuneACCESS table, which keeps in-frame sequences only. Checked studies attribute under half of the gap to unresolved V genes and leave the rest unexplained. V and J calls and clone size are given by that table; D and trimming were obtained from the DNA. Recorded for this sample are some 210,000 clones; approximately 90% of them occurred a single time. Together, the top ten hold around 1.2% of the sample.

Whole blood was collected in K2EDTA tubes by collaborating institutions according to the institutions' own protocols. For TCRbeta analysis, collaborators shipped samples as frozen whole blood, isolated PBMCs, or DNA extracted from either of those sample types. The sequencing sample was made of peripheral blood. The V and J segments used are TRBV12-3 or TRBV12-4 and TRBJ2-7; the D region possibly corresponds to TRBD1 (6 bases align). The receptor's source is a young man with acute or convalescent COVID-19. The CDR3 reads CATQGLYEQYF. The DNA sequence follows: TGTGCCACCCAGGGGCTCTACGAGCAGTACTTC.